This TCR beta chain was captured by sequencing in a study of cytomegalovirus exposure and HLA in healthy donors. Regarding the study as a whole: TCR beta V- and J-gene trimming, according to a later analysis, was linked to a missense DCLRE1C variant. It was shown in a later analysis that HLA-associated TCR beta chains were more clonally expanded than other, equally common chains. Highly shared sequence variants in one cluster were likely a sequencing artifact.

With 60 Vbeta and 13 Jbeta primers, the PCR was carried out. As handled by the study authors: Later analysis identified 65 million to 80 million unique TCR beta chains, 9 million to 12 million shared. Method: immunoSEQ multiplex PCR; TCRdb's copy keeps in-frame clones and lacks some. Clone size and the V and J calls come from that table; the DNA yielded D and trimming. The sample includes some 170,000 clones, about 81% seen only once; the top ten take roughly 3%. CDR1 is LGHNA, CDR2 YNFKEQ, per germline. Between the trimmed V and J ends, which lost 0 bases and 11 bases, there was a span of 19 bases. The CDR3 covers 15 residues. Of note for this clone: The antigen remains unidentified.

The chain links TRBV4-2 to TRBJ2-5; perhaps TRBD2 as D (7 bases). The sequencing input was PBMCs. The TCR comes from a woman aged 50 to 60 in good health and CMV-seropositive. The CDR3 nucleotides are TGTGCCAGCAGCCAAGATCTGGGGGGGGGCCAGGAGCAGTACTTC. It encodes CASSQDLGGGQEQYF.